Included here is one T cell receptor beta chain sequence, with context. Each cDNA molecule in the library carried unique molecular identifiers. MiXCR was run by TCRdb on the reads, yielding one entry per CDR3 protein. Here the sample spans some 4,100 distinct CDR3 sequences, approximately 47% being singletons. This CDR3 region has 18 residues. Germline-derived CDR1 and CDR2 are SGHNT and YYREEE (reference sequence). The trim removed 4 bases at V and 6 bases at J, leaving 17 bases unmatched. This sample's treatment: therapeutic diphenylcyclopropenone sensitization with weekly scalp DPC. The data were obtained in a study of human T cells and chemical hapten exposure.

This chain uses TRBV5-4 with TRBJ2-3; 10 bases are a match to TRBD2. The clonotype originates from an adult with alopecia areata. Some clones in this sample may be carry-over from other donors' samples. This table probably holds off-target reads from a library built for another chain. The sequenced sample was whole blood, obtained before DPC sensitization or 2, 6, or about 24 weeks after (not recorded which). CDR3 DNA: TGTGCCAGCAGCCCGGCCGTGTCGAGGCTAGCGGGAGCGGATACGCAGTATTTT. The encoded protein is CASSPAVSRLAGADTQYF.